Given below is one T cell receptor (beta chain) in context. Its specific antigen is unknown. No base-level quality is on record; no much larger clone is a single base apart. TCRbeta CDR3 regions were amplified from genomic DNA using the immunoSEQ Assay, a bias-controlled multiplex PCR. The authors' analysis ran thus. Nucleated cell counts per sample were estimated from amplification of reference gene primers within the assay. Sequence reads were collapsed and filtered to measure the absolute abundance of every unique TCRbeta CDR3 rearrangement. Productive Simpson clonality was computed per sample as the square root of Simpson's diversity index over productive rearrangements. This is the immuneACCESS table as TCRdb keeps it, with only in-frame sequences that have V and J called. A part of the clones is gone; compared with another copy, unresolved V genes explain less than half, and the rest is unexplained. The V and J calls and clone size come from that table; D and trimming were worked out from the DNA. The table for this sample lists about 170,000 clones; roughly 84% of them were counted only once. Clones ranked in the top ten supply about 10% of the sample.

This specimen belongs to a study of blood T cell repertoires in COVID-19 (dated by TCRdb to about 2020). Describing the broader study: Collaborator samples came from the United States, Italy and Spain and covered acute and convalescent phases of COVID-19. The material from the prospective study consisted of cDNA or gDNA derived from T cells, B-cell-depleted T cells, or PBMCs. Deeply sampled blood TCRbeta repertoires from subjects exposed to, actively infected with, or recovered from COVID-19 were included in the dataset. The repertoires were released in a freely available public database meant as a resource for research on the immune response to SARS-CoV-2. Samples were obtained from the ongoing ImmuneRACE study (first 160 participants) and from over 1,000 subjects provided by 6 global collaborators. Sample metadata almost always included a de-identified subject ID, COVID-19 status, age in years and sex. Where available, HLA class I and class II types were taken from metadata supplied by the sample provider and were not determined by assay-based typing. Beyond this particular receptor, the publication reports: The amount of clinical and demographic metadata varied by source and participant and was provided uncurated.

Trimming takes 3 bases from V and 5 bases from J, and the germline ends sit 7 bases apart. The CDR3 has 12 amino acids, counting the end cysteine and phenylalanine. Of all the DNA, just the CDR3 is kept, 36 bases in frame from base 1. Each collaborating institution followed its own protocols to collect whole blood in K2EDTA tubes. Collaborator samples were shipped for TCRbeta analysis as frozen whole blood, isolated PBMCs, or DNA extracted from either sample type. Material: peripheral blood. The source of this sequence is a woman of 80 years or more with active or convalescent COVID-19. The rearranged chain carries TRBV12-3 or TRBV12-4 and TRBJ1-2; a confident D gene designation cannot be given. In nucleotides, the sequence is TGTGCCAGCAGTTTCGCGGGGTATGGCTACACCTTC. The encoded protein is CASSFAGYGYTF.